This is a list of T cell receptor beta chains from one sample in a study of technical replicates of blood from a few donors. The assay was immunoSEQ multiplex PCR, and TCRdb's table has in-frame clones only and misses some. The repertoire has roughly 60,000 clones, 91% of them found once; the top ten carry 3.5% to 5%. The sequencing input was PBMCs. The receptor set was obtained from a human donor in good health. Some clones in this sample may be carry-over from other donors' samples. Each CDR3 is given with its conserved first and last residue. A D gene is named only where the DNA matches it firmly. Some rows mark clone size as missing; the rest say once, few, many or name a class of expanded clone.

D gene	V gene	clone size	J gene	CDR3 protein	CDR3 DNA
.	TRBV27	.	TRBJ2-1	CASNGEDNEQFF	TGTGCCAGCAATGGCGAGGACAATGAGCAGTTCTTC
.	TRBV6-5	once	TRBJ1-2	CASSYAGSYGYTF	TGTGCCAGCAGTTATGCGGGGTCCTATGGCTACACCTTC
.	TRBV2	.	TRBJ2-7	CASSEANRASDEQYF	TGTGCCAGCAGTGAAGCAAACAGGGCAAGCGACGAGCAGTACTTC
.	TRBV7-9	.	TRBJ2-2	CASSSGRGRPLGELFF	TGTGCCAGCAGCTCAGGACGGGGGAGGCCATTAGGGGAGCTGTTTTTT
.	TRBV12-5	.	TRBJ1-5	CASGLGQGGQPQHF	TGTGCTAGTGGGCTAGGTCAGGGTGGACAGCCCCAGCATTTT
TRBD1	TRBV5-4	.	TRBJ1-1	CASRHGTENTEAFF	TGTGCCAGCAGACACGGGACAGAGAACACTGAAGCTTTCTTT
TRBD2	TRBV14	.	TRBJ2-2	CASSQATSRGTGELFF	TGTGCCAGCAGCCAAGCGACTAGCCGGGGTACCGGGGAGCTGTTTTTT
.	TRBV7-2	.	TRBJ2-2	CASSSTLVSNTGELFF	TGTGCCAGCAGCTCCACACTAGTCTCGAACACCGGGGAGCTGTTTTTT
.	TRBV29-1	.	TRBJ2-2	CSGYSDRNTGELFF	TGCAGCGGCTACTCGGACAGGAACACCGGGGAGCTGTTTTTT
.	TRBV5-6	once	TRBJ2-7	CASSPGSGVTYEQYF	TGTGCCAGCAGCCCCGGTTCGGGGGTTACCTACGAGCAGTACTTC
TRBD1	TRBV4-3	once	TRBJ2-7	CASSLQTGTAGEQYF	TGCGCCAGCAGCCTCCAGACCGGGACAGCCGGCGAGCAGTACTTC
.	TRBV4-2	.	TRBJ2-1	CASSQYQAGLGNEQFF	TGTGCCAGCAGCCAATATCAGGCAGGGCTTGGAAATGAGCAGTTCTTC
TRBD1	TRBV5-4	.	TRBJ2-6	CASSSQGAGMANVLTF	TGTGCCAGCAGCTCCCAGGGGGCGGGAATGGCCAACGTCCTGACTTTC
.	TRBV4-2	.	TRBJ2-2	CASSQDSEATKSGELFF	TGTGCCAGCAGCCAAGATAGTGAGGCGACCAAGTCCGGGGAGCTGTTTTTT
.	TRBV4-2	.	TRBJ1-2	CASSPYTGLNNYGYTF	TGTGCCAGCAGCCCTTATACGGGACTGAACAACTATGGCTACACCTTC
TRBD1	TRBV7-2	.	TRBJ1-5	CASSPIGGPQPQHF	TGTGCCAGCAGCCCTATAGGGGGCCCTCAGCCCCAGCATTTT
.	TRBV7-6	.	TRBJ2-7	CASTQRGGVHEQYF	TGTGCCAGCACCCAGAGGGGGGGGGTCCACGAGCAGTACTTC
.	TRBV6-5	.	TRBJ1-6	CASSYSRGMNSPLHF	TGTGCCAGCAGTTACTCGAGAGGGATGAATTCACCCCTCCACTTT
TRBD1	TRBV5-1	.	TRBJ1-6	CASSPLDRENSPLHF	TGCGCCAGCAGCCCCCTCGACAGGGAGAATTCACCCCTCCACTTT
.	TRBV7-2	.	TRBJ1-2	CASSTRQFHGYTF	TGTGCCAGCAGCACCCGACAGTTCCATGGCTACACCTTC
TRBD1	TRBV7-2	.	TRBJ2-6	CASSLVKTGAGGANVLTF	TGTGCCAGCAGCTTAGTTAAGACAGGGGCAGGTGGGGCCAACGTCCTGACTTTC
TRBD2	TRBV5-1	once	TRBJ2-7	CACRLALGVEQYF	TGCGCCTGCCGACTAGCTCTTGGGGTGGAGCAGTACTTC
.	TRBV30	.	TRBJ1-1	CAYNMNTEAFF	TGTGCCTATAATATGAACACTGAAGCTTTCTTT
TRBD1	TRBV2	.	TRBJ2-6	CASSGYRGGESYSANVLTF	TGTGCCAGCAGCGGATACAGGGGTGGAGAATCATATTCCGCCAACGTCCTGACTTTC
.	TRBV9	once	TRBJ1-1	CASSSRVDSRTAFF	TGTGCCAGCAGCTCTAGGGTGGACAGTCGAACGGCTTTCTTT
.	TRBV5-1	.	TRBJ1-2	CASSLAQGGYGYTF	TGCGCCAGCAGCTTGGCACAGGGCGGCTATGGCTACACCTTC
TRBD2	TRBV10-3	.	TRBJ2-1	CAIRRGLAGTNEQFF	TGTGCCATCAGGAGAGGACTAGCGGGGACCAATGAGCAGTTCTTC
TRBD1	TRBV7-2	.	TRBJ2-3	CASTPQGALGTQYF	TGTGCCAGCACCCCGCAGGGGGCGTTAGGCACGCAGTATTTT
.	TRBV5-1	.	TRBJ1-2	CASRPSGRVDGYTF	TGCGCCAGCCGACCCTCTGGCAGGGTGGATGGCTACACCTTC
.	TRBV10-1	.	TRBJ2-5	CASSDHHSYQETQYF	TGCGCCAGCAGTGACCATCATTCATACCAAGAGACCCAGTACTTC
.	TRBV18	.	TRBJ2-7	CASSPQRSYEQYF	TGTGCCAGCTCACCACAGCGGTCCTACGAGCAGTACTTC
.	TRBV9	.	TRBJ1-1	CASSVAPVMNTEAFF	TGTGCCAGCAGCGTAGCTCCCGTTATGAACACTGAAGCTTTCTTT
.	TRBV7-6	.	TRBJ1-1	CASSFPAGGSKTEAFF	TGTGCCAGCAGCTTCCCTGCGGGTGGTTCGAAAACTGAAGCTTTCTTT
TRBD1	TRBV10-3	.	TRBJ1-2	CAISEPQGVNYGYTF	TGTGCCATCAGTGAGCCCCAGGGGGTTAACTATGGCTACACCTTC
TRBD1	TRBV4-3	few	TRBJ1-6	CASSQESRQGIDPLHF	TGCGCCAGCAGCCAAGAAAGCAGACAGGGAATTGATCCCCTCCACTTT
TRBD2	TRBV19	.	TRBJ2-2	CASSIWTSGSTGELFF	TGTGCCAGTAGTATCTGGACTAGCGGATCTACCGGGGAGCTGTTTTTT
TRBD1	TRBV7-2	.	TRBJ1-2	CASSWDSFYGYTF	TGTGCCAGCAGCTGGGACAGCTTCTATGGCTACACCTTC
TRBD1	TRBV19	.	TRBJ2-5	CASSSQGAGETQYF	TGTGCCAGTAGTTCACAGGGGGCTGGAGAGACCCAGTACTTC
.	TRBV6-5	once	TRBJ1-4	CASRGDINEKLFF	TGTGCCAGCAGAGGGGACATCAATGAAAAACTGTTTTTT
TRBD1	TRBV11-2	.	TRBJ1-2	CASSLVGTGFTYGYTF	TGTGCCAGCAGCTTAGTGGGGACAGGGTTTACATATGGCTACACCTTC
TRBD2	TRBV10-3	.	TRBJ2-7	CAISGSGSSYEQYF	TGTGCCATCAGTGGTAGCGGGAGTTCCTACGAGCAGTACTTC
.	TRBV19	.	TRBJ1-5	CASKGAYSNQPQHF	TGTGCCAGTAAAGGGGCTTATAGCAATCAGCCCCAGCATTTT
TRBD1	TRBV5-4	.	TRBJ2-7	CASSIDRGPHEQYF	TGTGCCAGCAGCATCGACAGGGGGCCCCACGAGCAGTACTTC
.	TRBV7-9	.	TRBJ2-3	CASSKTITRTDTQYF	TGTGCCAGCAGCAAGACTATAACTCGCACAGATACGCAGTATTTT
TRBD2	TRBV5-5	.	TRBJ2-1	CASSPVAGNEQFF	TGTGCCAGCAGCCCGGTAGCGGGAAATGAGCAGTTCTTC
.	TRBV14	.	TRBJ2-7	CASSQGHPPSYEQYF	TGTGCCAGCAGCCAAGGGCATCCGCCCTCCTACGAGCAGTACTTC
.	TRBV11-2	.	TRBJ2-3	CASSAQGADTQYF	TGTGCCAGCAGCGCCCAGGGTGCAGATACGCAGTATTTT
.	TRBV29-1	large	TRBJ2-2	CSVFTGAGELFF	TGCAGCGTATTTACCGGGGCCGGGGAGCTGTTTTTT
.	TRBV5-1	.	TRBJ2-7	CASSLVSATREQYF	TGCGCCAGCAGCTTGGTATCGGCTACTAGGGAGCAGTACTTC
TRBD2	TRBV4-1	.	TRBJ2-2	CASSQAPSGGASGELFF	TGCGCCAGCAGCCAAGCTCCTAGCGGGGGGGCCAGCGGGGAGCTGTTTTTT
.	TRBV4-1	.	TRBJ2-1	CASSQSISGLGGANEQFF	TGCGCCAGCAGCCAATCGATTAGTGGTCTTGGGGGGGCCAATGAGCAGTTCTTC
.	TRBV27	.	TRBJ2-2	CASSLSDTGELFF	TGTGCCAGCAGTTTGTCAGACACCGGGGAGCTGTTTTTT
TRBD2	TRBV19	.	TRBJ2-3	CASSIRSSGRASTDTQYF	TGTGCCAGTAGTATACGCTCTAGCGGGAGGGCTAGCACAGATACGCAGTATTTT
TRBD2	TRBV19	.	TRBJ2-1	CASSIAGGPINEQFF	TGTGCCAGTAGTATAGCGGGAGGGCCGATAAATGAGCAGTTCTTC